This T cell receptor beta chain was identified during a study of blood T cell repertoires in COVID-19. For the study at large: There were acute and convalescent COVID-19 samples, and they came from the United States, Italy and Spain. From T cells, B-cell-depleted T cells, or PBMCs came the material, which was cDNA or gDNA.

Under the authors' procedure: Reference gene primer amplification yielded estimated nucleated cell counts. Clones were read by immunoSEQ multiplex PCR, and TCRdb kept only the in-frame ones, dropping some. That table furnishes V, J and clone size, whereas the DNA furnished D and trimming. The sample holds roughly 100,000 clones, around 84% seen once. CDR1 is SGDLS and CDR2 is YYNGEE in the germline V gene. V trimming: 4 bases; J trimming: 1 base; junction bases outside the gene matches: 3. The CDR3 spans 15 residues. The sample consisted of peripheral blood. V and J are TRBV9 and TRBJ2-2, with 8 nucleotides matching TRBD2. The source is a man aged 45 to 65 with active or convalescent COVID-19. The CDR3 sequence: CASSTLAGNTGELFF. CDR3 coding DNA: TGTGCCAGCAGCACTCTAGCGGGGAACACCGGGGAGCTGTTTTTT.